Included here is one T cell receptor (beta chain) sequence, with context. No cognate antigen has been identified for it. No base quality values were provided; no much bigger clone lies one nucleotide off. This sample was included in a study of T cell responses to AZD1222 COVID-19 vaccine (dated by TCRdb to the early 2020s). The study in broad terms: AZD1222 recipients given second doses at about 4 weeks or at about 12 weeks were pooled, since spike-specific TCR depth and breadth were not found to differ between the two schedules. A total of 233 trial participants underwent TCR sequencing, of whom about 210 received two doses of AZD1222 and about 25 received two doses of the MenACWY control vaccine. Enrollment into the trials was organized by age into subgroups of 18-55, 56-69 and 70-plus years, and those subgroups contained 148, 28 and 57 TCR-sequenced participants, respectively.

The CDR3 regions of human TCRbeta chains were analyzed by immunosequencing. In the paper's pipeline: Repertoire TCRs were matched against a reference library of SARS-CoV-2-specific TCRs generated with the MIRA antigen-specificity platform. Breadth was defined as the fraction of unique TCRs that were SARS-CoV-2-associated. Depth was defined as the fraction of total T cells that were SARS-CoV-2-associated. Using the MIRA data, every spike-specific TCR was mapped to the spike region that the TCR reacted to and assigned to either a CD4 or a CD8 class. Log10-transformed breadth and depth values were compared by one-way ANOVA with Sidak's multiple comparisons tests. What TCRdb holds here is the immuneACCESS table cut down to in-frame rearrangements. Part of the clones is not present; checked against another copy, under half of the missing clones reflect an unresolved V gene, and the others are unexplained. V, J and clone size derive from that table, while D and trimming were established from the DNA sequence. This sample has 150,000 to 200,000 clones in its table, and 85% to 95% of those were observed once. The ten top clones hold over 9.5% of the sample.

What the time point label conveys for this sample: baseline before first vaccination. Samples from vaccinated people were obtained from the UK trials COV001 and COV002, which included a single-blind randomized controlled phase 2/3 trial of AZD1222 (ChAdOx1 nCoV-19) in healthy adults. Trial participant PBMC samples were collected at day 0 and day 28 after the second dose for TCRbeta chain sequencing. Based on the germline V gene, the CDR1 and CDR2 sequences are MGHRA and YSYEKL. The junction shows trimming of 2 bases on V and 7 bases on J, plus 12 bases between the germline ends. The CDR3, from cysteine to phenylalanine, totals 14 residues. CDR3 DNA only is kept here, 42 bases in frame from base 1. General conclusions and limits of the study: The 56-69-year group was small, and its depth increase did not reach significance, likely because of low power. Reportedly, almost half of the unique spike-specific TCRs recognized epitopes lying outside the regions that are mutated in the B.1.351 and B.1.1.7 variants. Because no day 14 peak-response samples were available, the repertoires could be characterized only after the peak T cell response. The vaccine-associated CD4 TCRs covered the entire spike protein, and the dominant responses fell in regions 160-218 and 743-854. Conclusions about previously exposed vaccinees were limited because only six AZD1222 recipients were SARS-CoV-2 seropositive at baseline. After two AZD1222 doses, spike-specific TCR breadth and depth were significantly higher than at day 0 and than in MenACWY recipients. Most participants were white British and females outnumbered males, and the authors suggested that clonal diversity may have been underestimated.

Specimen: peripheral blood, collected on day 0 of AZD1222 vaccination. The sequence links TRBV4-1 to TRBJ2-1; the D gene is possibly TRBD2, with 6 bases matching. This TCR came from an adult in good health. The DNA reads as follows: TGCGCCAGCAGCCAACCTCGCGGGAAAAATGAGCAGTTCTTC. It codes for CASSQPRGKNEQFF.